This is a list of T cell receptor beta chains from one sample in a study of blood T cell repertoires in COVID-19. Using immunoSEQ multiplex PCR, the repertoire was profiled, and TCRdb retains in-frame clones only, with some absent. The repertoire holds 120,000 or so clones, with under 95% as singletons. The sequencing sample was made of peripheral blood. The receptors were gathered from a man aged 60 to 75 with COVID-19, enrolled during active disease. Each CDR3 is given with its conserved first and last residue. A D gene is named only where the DNA matches it firmly. Not all rows give a size; the values are once, few, many and, for expanded clones, a class.

>.|TRBD1|TRBJ2-1|TRBV6-5
CASSYETGSYNEQFF
TGTGCCAGCAGTTACGAGACAGGGTCCTACAATGAGCAGTTCTTC
>few|TRBD2|TRBJ2-2|TRBV4-1
CASSQSLAGGTNTGELFF
TGCGCCAGCAGCCAAAGTCTAGCGGGAGGCACGAACACCGGGGAGCTGTTTTTT
>.|TRBD1|TRBJ2-7|TRBV28
CASSLRDRGQGYEQYF
TGTGCCAGCAGTTTACGGGACAGGGGGCAGGGTTACGAGCAGTACTTC
>.|.|TRBJ2-3|TRBV19
CASSPMRRLPTDTQYF
TGTGCCAGTAGTCCCATGCGCCGACTTCCCACAGATACGCAGTATTTT
>.|.|TRBJ2-7|TRBV6-2/TRBV6-3
CASSYGRLEQYF
TGTGCCAGCAGTTACGGGAGACTCGAGCAGTACTTC
>.|.|TRBJ2-1|TRBV3-1/TRBV3-2
CASRVTGVTNEQFF
TGTGCCAGCAGGGTGACGGGAGTAACCAATGAGCAGTTCTTC
>few|.|TRBJ2-7|TRBV5-5
CASSSGVLYEQYF
TGTGCCAGCAGCTCGGGGGTCCTCTACGAGCAGTACTTC
>.|.|TRBJ2-7|TRBV4-2
CASSQDRDGGSVEQYF
TGTGCCAGCAGCCAAGATAGGGACGGGGGATCGGTCGAGCAGTACTTC
>.|.|TRBJ1-1|TRBV7-9
CASSLASQEAFF
TGTGCCAGCAGCTTAGCCTCGCAGGAAGCTTTCTTT
>.|TRBD1|TRBJ1-4|TRBV30
CAWTPKGGEGEKLFF
TGTGCCTGGACTCCGAAAGGGGGCGAGGGAGAAAAACTGTTTTTT
>.|.|TRBJ2-7|TRBV10-3
CAIWDISYEQYF
TGTGCCATCTGGGACATCTCCTACGAGCAGTACTTC
>.|TRBD2|TRBJ2-7|TRBV28
CASSSPSGRFDEQYF
TGTGCCAGCAGTTCCCCTAGCGGGAGATTCGACGAGCAGTACTTC
>.|TRBD2|TRBJ2-1|TRBV24-1
CATSDYGLAGGIFGEQFF
TGTGCCACCAGTGATTACGGACTAGCGGGAGGAATTTTTGGGGAGCAGTTCTTC
>few|.|TRBJ2-6|TRBV3-1/TRBV3-2
CASSQDLAGANVLTF
TGTGCCAGCAGCCAAGATTTAGCTGGGGCCAACGTCCTGACTTTC
>few|.|TRBJ2-3|TRBV10-3
CAISTAGGTDTQYF
TGTGCCATCAGTACAGCCGGGGGCACAGATACGCAGTATTTT
>.|.|TRBJ1-5|TRBV10-2
CASSETRVEPQHF
TGCGCCAGCAGTGAGACCCGGGTAGAACCCCAGCATTTT
>.|.|TRBJ1-2|TRBV27
CASSLERDLNYGYTF
TGTGCCAGCAGTTTAGAACGGGACTTAAACTATGGCTACACCTTC
>.|TRBD1|TRBJ1-4|TRBV11-3
CASSLQGATNEKLFF
TGTGCCAGCAGCTTACAGGGGGCGACTAATGAAAAACTGTTTTTT
>.|.|TRBJ1-1|TRBV10-2
CASRDLRGEWGEAFF
TGCGCCAGCAGAGATCTCAGGGGAGAATGGGGTGAAGCTTTCTTT
>.|TRBD1|TRBJ1-3|TRBV5-5
CASSGTGVHTIYF
TGTGCCAGCAGCGGGACAGGGGTACACACCATATATTTT
>.|.|TRBJ2-1|TRBV7-9
CASSTGQNNEQFF
TGTGCCAGCAGCACTGGACAAAACAATGAGCAGTTCTTC
>.|.|TRBJ1-5|TRBV19
CASSPNRVQPQHF
TGTGCCAGTAGCCCCAACAGGGTTCAGCCCCAGCATTTT
>.|TRBD1|TRBJ2-6|TRBV2
CASSTPRDRAGANVLTF
TGTGCCAGCAGTACCCCCCGGGACAGGGCTGGGGCCAACGTCCTGACTTTC
>.|.|TRBJ2-5|TRBV5-1
CASSRTGDQETQYF
TGCGCCAGCAGCCGGACCGGGGACCAAGAGACCCAGTACTTC
>.|TRBD2|TRBJ2-3|TRBV5-6
CASSSGTTRGSTDTQYF
TGTGCCAGCAGCTCCGGGACTACCCGTGGAAGCACAGATACGCAGTATTTT
>.|.|TRBJ1-2|TRBV3-1/TRBV3-2
CASSRRGGGKGGYTF
TGTGCCAGCAGCCGCCGGGGAGGGGGGAAAGGTGGCTACACCTTC
>.|TRBD2|TRBJ2-2|TRBV15
CATSRDREAGNTGELFF
TGTGCCACCAGCAGAGATCGGGAGGCAGGGAACACCGGGGAGCTGTTTTTT
>.|.|TRBJ1-5|TRBV19
CASSTRGGPVNQPQHF
TGTGCCAGTAGTACCCGGGGAGGCCCTGTCAATCAGCCCCAGCATTTT
>.|TRBD1|TRBJ1-4|TRBV7-9
CASSSLGTGDEKLFF
TGTGCCAGCAGCTCCCTTGGGACAGGGGATGAAAAACTGTTTTTT
>.|TRBD1|TRBJ1-1|TRBV18
CASSPQGGAEAFF
TGTGCCAGCTCACCCCAAGGGGGCGCTGAAGCTTTCTTT
>.|TRBD2|TRBJ2-2|TRBV5-4
CASSLIGAGGTGELFF
TGTGCCAGCAGCTTGATCGGCGCGGGAGGTACCGGGGAGCTGTTTTTT
>.|TRBD1|TRBJ1-2|TRBV28
CASSPHSDRGRGYTF
TGTGCCAGCAGTCCACACTCGGACAGGGGTCGTGGCTACACCTTC
>.|.|TRBJ2-1|TRBV7-2
CASSLDTGNEQFF
TGTGCCAGCAGCTTAGACACGGGCAATGAGCAGTTCTTC
>.|TRBD2|TRBJ2-7|TRBV7-9
CASSLARVAGDEQYF
TGTGCCAGCAGCTTAGCGCGAGTAGCGGGAGACGAGCAGTACTTC
>.|TRBD2|TRBJ2-5|TRBV7-9
CASSFKRGTSGETQYF
TGTGCCAGCAGCTTTAAAAGGGGGACTAGCGGGGAGACCCAGTACTTC
>.|.|TRBJ2-1|TRBV14
CASSPLADSYNEQFF
TGTGCCAGCAGCCCTTTAGCGGATTCCTACAATGAGCAGTTCTTC
>.|.|TRBJ2-7|TRBV5-1
CASSLASTYEQYF
TGCGCCAGCAGCTTGGCCAGTACCTACGAGCAGTACTTC
>.|.|TRBJ2-2|TRBV5-1
CASSLSAGELFF
TGCGCCAGCAGCCTATCGGCCGGGGAGCTGTTTTTT
>.|.|TRBJ1-2|TRBV6-1
CASSEAPSANYGYTF
TGTGCCAGCAGTGAAGCGCCATCAGCTAACTATGGCTACACCTTC
>.|.|TRBJ1-4|TRBV28
CASIQAGNEKLFF
TGTGCCAGCATCCAAGCAGGAAATGAAAAACTGTTTTTT
>.|.|TRBJ1-2|TRBV29-1
CSASQTGYGYTF
TGCAGCGCGAGTCAAACGGGCTATGGCTACACCTTC
>once|TRBD1|TRBJ2-7|TRBV29-1
CSGAGGYPYEQYF
TGCAGCGGCGCAGGGGGTTACCCCTACGAGCAGTACTTC
>.|TRBD2|TRBJ2-7|TRBV30
CAWSKASGRDEQYF
TGTGCCTGGAGTAAGGCTAGCGGGAGGGACGAGCAGTACTTC
>once|TRBD2|TRBJ2-2|TRBV7-3
CASSSSGLANGELFF
TGTGCCAGCAGCTCCTCGGGACTAGCGAACGGGGAGCTGTTTTTT
>.|TRBD1|TRBJ2-7|TRBV6-5
CASRRTGGSEQYF
TGTGCCAGCAGAAGGACAGGGGGCAGCGAGCAGTACTTC
>.|.|TRBJ2-1|TRBV30
CAWDGGSYNEQFF
TGTGCCTGGGACGGAGGCTCCTACAATGAGCAGTTCTTC
>.|.|TRBJ2-3|TRBV5-1
CASSFGQDTQYF
TGCGCCAGCAGCTTTGGGCAGGATACGCAGTATTTT
>.|TRBD1|TRBJ1-1|TRBV14
CASSLDRRGTEAFF
TGTGCCAGCAGCCTGGACAGGAGGGGAACTGAAGCTTTCTTT